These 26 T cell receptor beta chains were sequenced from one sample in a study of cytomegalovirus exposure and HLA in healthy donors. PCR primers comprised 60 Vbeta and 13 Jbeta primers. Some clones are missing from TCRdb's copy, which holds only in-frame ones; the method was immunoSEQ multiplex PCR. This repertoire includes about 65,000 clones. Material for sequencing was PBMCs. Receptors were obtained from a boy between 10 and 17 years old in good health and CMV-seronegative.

CDR3 sequence (DNA): TGTGCCAGCAGTTCCGATGCAGGGGGGACTGAAGCTTTCTTT. Its translation is CASSSDAGGTEAFF. This chain links TRBV28 with TRBJ1-1; 7 bases map to TRBD1. Germline V lookup: CDR1 MDHEN, CDR2 SYDVKM. V trimming: 4 bases; J trimming: 5 bases; junction bases outside the gene matches: 7. The CDR3 runs 14 residues.

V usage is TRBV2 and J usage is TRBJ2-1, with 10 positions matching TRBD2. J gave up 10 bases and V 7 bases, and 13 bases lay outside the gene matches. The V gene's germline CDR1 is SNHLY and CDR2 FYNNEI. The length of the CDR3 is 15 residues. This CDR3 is CASMNLEREGPEQFF. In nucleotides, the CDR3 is TGTGCCAGCATGAACCTAGAGCGGGAGGGCCCGGAGCAGTTCTTC.

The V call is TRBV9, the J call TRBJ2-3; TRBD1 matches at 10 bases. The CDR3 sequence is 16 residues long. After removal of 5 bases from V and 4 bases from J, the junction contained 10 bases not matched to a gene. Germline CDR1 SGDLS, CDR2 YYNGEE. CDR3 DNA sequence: TGTGCCAGCAGTGATACCCGGGACAGGGGTTCAGATACGCAGTATTTT. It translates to CASSDTRDRGSDTQYF.

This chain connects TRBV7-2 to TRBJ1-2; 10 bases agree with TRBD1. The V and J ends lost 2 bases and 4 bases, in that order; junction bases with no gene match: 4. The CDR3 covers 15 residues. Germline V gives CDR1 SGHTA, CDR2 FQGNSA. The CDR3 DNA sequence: TGTGCCAGCAGCTTACCCGGGACAGGGGTCTATGGCTACACCTTC. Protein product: CASSLPGTGVYGYTF.

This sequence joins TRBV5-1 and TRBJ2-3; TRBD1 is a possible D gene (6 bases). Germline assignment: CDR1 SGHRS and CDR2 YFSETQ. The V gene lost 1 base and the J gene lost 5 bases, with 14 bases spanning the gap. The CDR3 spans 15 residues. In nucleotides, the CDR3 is TGCGCCAGCAGCTTGATGGGACAATCGGGAGATACGCAGTATTTT. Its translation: CASSLMGQSGDTQYF.

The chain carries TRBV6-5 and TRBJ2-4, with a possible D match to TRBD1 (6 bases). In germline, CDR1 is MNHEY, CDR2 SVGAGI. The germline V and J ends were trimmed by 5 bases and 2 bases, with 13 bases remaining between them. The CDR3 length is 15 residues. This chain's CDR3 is CASSPAGTTKNIQYF. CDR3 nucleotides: TGTGCCAGCAGTCCGGCCGGGACAACCAAAAACATTCAGTACTTC.

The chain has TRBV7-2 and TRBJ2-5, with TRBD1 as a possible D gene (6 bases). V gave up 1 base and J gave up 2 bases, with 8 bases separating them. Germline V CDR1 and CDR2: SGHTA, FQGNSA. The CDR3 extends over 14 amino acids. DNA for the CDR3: TGTGCCAGCAGCTTAGACAGGGTACAAGAGACCCAGTACTTC. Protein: CASSLDRVQETQYF.

The CDR3 loop reads CASSEEETSGSAMGYEQYF. The CDR3 coding sequence is TGCGCCAGCAGTGAGGAGGAGACTAGCGGGAGTGCGATGGGGTACGAGCAGTACTTC. This sequence joins TRBV10-1 and TRBJ2-7; 12 bases are shared with TRBD2. Germline CDR1 is WNHNN and CDR2 is SYGVQD (reference sequence). The J segment lost 4 bases and the V segment lost 2 bases, leaving 15 bases of the junction unmatched. The CDR3 covers 19 residues.

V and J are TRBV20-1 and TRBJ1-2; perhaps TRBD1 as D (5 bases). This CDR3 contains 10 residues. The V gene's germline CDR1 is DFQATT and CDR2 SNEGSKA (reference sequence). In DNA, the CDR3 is TGCAGGGGGCGGGGACATGGCTACACCTTC. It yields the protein CRGRGHGYTF.

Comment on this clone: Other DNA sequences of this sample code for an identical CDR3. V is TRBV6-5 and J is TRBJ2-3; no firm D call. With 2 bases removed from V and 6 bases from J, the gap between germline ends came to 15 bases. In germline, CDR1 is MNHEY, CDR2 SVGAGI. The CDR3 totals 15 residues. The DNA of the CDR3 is TGTGCCAGCAGTTACCGGTCAGGTTATACCGATACGCAGTATTTT. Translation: CASSYRSGYTDTQYF.

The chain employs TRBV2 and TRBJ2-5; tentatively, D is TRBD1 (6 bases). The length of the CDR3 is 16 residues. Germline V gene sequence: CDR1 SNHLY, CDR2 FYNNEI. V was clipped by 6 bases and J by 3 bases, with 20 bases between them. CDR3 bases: TGTGCCAGCAGACCACCTCCGGACAGATGGAAAGAGACCCAGTACTTC. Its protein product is CASRPPPDRWKETQYF.

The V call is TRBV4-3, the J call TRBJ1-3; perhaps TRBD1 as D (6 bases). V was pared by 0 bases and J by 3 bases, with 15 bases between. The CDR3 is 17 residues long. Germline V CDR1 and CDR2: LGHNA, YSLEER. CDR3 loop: CASSQDGGFRGGNTIYF. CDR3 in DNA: TGCGCCAGCAGCCAAGACGGAGGCTTCAGGGGTGGAAACACCATATATTTT.

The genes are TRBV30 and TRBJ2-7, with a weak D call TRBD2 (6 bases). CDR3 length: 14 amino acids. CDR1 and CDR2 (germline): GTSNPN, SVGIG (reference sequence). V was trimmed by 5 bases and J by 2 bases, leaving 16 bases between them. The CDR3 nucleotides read TGTGCCTGGGGACTTACCGGGAGTGCCTACGAGCAGTACTTC. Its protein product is CAWGLTGSAYEQYF.

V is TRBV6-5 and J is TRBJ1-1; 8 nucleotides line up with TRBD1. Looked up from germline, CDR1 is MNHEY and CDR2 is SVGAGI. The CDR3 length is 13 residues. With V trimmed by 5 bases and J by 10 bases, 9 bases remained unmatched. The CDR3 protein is CASSDDRGMAAFF. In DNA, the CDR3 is TGTGCCAGCAGTGACGACAGGGGAATGGCAGCTTTCTTT.

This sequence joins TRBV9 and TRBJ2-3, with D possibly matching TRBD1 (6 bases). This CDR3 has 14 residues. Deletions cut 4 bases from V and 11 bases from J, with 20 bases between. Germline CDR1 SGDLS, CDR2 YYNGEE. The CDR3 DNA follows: TGTGCCAGCAGCACTTCTTTGCAGGACAGAGGGCAGTATTTT. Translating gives CASSTSLQDRGQYF.

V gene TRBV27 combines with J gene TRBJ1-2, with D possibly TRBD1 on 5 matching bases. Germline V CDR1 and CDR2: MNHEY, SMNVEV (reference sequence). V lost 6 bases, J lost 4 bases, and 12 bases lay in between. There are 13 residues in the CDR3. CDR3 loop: CASSRVGGYGYTF. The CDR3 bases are TGTGCCAGCAGCCGGGTGGGGGGCTATGGCTACACCTTC.

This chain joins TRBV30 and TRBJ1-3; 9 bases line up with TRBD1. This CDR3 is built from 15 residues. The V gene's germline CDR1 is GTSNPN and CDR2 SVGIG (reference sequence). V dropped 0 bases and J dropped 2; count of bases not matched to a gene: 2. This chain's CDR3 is CAWSVTGGPGNTIYF. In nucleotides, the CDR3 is TGTGCCTGGAGTGTAACAGGGGGCCCTGGAAACACCATATATTTT. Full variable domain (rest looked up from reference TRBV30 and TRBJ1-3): SQTIHQWPATLVQPVGSPLSLECTVEGTSNPNLYWYRQAAGRGLQLLFYSVGIGQISSEVPQNLSASRPQDRQFILSSKKLLLSDSGFYLCAWSVTGGPGNTIYFGEGSWLTVV.

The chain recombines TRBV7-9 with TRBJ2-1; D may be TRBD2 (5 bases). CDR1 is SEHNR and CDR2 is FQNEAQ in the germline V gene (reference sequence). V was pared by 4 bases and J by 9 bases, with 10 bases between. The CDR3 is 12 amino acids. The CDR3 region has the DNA TGTGCCAGCAGCTCTGAGGGCGGTGAGCAGTTCTTC. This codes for CASSSEGGEQFF. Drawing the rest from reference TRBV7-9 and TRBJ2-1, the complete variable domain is DTGVSQNPRHKITKRGQNVTFRCDPISEHNRLYWYRQTLGQGPEFLTYFQNEAQLEKSRLLSDRFSAERPKGSFSTLEIQRTEQGDSAMYLCASSSEGGEQFFGPGTRLTVL.

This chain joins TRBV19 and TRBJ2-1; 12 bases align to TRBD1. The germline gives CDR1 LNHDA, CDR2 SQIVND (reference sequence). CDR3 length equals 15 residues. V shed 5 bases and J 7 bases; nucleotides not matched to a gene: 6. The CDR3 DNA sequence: TGTGCCAGTAGTGGGGGACAGGGGGCCTGGAATGAGCAGTTCTTC. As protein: CASSGGQGAWNEQFF.

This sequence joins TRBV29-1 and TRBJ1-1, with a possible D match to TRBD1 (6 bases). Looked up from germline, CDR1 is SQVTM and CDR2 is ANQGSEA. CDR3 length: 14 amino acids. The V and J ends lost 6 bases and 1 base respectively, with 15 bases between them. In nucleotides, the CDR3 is TGCAGCGTGGTACAGGGTAGGGGGAACACTGAAGCTTTCTTT. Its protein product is CSVVQGRGNTEAFF.

The CDR3 spells CASSYPRRGTEAFF. CDR3 DNA sequence: TGTGCCAGCAGTTATCCTCGCCGGGGAACTGAAGCTTTCTTT. The chain is built from TRBV6-5 and TRBJ1-1; D is unresolved. The CDR3 loop spans 14 amino acids. V gave up 3 bases and J gave up 5 bases, with 13 bases separating them. The V gene's germline CDR1 is MNHEY and CDR2 SVGAGI.

The CDR3 DNA reads TGTGCCAGCAGCCGGAGACTAGCGGGAGGGTACGAGCAGTACTTC. This sequence encodes CASSRRLAGGYEQYF. This chain uses TRBV13 with TRBJ2-7; 14 nucleotides align to TRBD2. J gave up 4 bases and V 5 bases, and 4 bases lay outside the gene matches. CDR1 and CDR2 from the germline V gene are PRHDT and FYEKMQ (reference sequence). The CDR3 is 15 amino acids.

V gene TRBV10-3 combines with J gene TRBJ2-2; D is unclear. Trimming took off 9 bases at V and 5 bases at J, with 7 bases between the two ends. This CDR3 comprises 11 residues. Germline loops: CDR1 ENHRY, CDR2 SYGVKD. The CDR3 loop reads CAISGTGELFF. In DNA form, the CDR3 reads TGTGCCATTTCCGGTACCGGGGAGCTGTTTTTT.

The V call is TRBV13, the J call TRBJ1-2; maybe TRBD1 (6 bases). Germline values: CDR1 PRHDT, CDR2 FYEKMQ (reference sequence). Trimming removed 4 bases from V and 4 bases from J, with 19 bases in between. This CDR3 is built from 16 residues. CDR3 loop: CASSSRGVGQIYGYTF. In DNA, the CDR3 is TGTGCCAGCAGCTCCAGGGGAGTTGGACAGATCTATGGCTACACCTTC.

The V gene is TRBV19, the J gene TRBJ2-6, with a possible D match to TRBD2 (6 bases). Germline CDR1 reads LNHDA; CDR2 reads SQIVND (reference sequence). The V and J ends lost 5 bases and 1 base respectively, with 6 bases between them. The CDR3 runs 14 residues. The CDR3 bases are TGTGCCAGTAGTGCGGGATCTGGGGCCAACGTCCTGACTTTC. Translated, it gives CASSAGSGANVLTF. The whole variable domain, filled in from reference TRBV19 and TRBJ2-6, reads DGGITQSPKYLFRKEGQNVTLSCEQNLNHDAMYWYRQDPGQGLRLIYYSQIVNDFQKGDIAEGYSVSREKKESFPLTVTSAQKNPTAFYLCASSAGSGANVLTFGAGSRLTVL.

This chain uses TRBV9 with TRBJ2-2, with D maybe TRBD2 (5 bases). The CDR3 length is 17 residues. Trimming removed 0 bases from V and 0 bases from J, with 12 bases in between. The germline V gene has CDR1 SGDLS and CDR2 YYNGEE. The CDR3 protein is CASSVVGSVTNTGELFF. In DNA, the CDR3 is TGTGCCAGCAGCGTAGTCGGTAGCGTAACGAACACCGGGGAGCTGTTTTTT.